This entry is about one T cell receptor beta chain. Together with a sample-barcoded 5' primer, a J-beta primer mix was included in a second PCR lasting about 7 to 11 cycles. TCRdb re-analysed the 5' RACE reads in MiXCR, keeping a single row per CDR3 protein. The sample carries around 650,000 distinct CDR3 sequences, 35% to 50% recorded once. This entry is derived from a study of blood T cells in healthy people across ages. The germline V gene encodes CDR1 SGDLS and CDR2 YYNGEE. The V gene end was trimmed by 4 bases and the J gene end by 0 bases; junction bases not matched to a gene: 7. This CDR3 comprises 16 residues.

This sequence originates from a man older than 75 in good health. Sequenced: blood. V gene TRBV9 combines with J gene TRBJ1-3; TRBD1 aligns across 7 bases. The CDR3 nucleotides are TGTGCCAGCAGCTTCCTAGACAGGGACTCTGGAAACACCATATATTTT. This encodes CASSFLDRDSGNTIYF.